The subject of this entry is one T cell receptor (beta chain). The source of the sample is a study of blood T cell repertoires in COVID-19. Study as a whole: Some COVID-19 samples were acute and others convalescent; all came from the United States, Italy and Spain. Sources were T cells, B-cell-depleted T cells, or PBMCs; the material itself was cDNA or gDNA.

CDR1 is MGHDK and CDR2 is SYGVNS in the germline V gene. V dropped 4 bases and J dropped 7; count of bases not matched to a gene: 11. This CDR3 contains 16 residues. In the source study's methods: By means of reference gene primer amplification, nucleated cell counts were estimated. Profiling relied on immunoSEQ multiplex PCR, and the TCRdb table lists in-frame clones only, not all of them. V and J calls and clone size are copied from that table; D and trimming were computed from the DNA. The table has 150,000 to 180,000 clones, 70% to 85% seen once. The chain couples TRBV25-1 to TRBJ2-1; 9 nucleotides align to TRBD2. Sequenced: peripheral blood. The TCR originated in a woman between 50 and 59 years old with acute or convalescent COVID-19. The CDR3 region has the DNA TGTGCCAGCAGTGGGTCGATAGCGGGAGCAAGGAATGAGCAGTTCTTC. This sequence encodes CASSGSIAGARNEQFF. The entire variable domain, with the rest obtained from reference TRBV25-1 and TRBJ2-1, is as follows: EADIYQTPRYLVIGTGKKITLECSQTMGHDKMYWYQQDPGMELHLIHYSYGVNSTEKGDLSSESTVSRIRTEHFPLTLESARPSHTSQYLCASSGSIAGARNEQFFGPGTRLTVL.